A selection of T cell receptor beta chains follows, all from one sample in a study of blood T cells in healthy people across ages. MiXCR, applied by TCRdb to the 5' RACE reads, yields one record per CDR3 protein. The sample includes approximately 1,000,000 distinct CDR3 sequences, 35% to 40% seen only once; the top ten take less than 15%. The sequenced material came from blood. Source of these receptors: a man between 18 and 29 years old in good health. The conserved cysteine and the conserved F or W are not part of the CDR3 here. A D gene is named only where the DNA matches it firmly.

TRBV15	TRBJ1-2	NA	AASRTTGSSYGYT
TRBV7-3	TRBJ2-3	NA	ASSANPRDTQY
TRBV6-2/TRBV6-3	TRBJ2-7	NA	ASSYSRQATYEQY
TRBV29-1	TRBJ2-3	TRBD1	SVEGTDRGPVDTQY
TRBV20-1	TRBJ2-5	TRBD1	SARTGGAYQETQY
TRBV12-5	TRBJ1-5	TRBD1	ASGTGQGGRNQPQH
TRBV6-6	TRBJ2-4	NA	ASSYFGQKKNIQY
TRBV18	TRBJ1-2	NA	ASSPSGAEYDQYGYT
TRBV6-5	TRBJ1-2	NA	TSSYSGTPLSFYGYT
TRBV7-9	TRBJ1-5	TRBD1	ASSVEGSGGNQPQH
TRBV4-1	TRBJ1-6	NA	ASSQDKQPGGTNQPLH
TRBV20-1	TRBJ2-3	NA	SAEAGGDADTQY
TRBV3-1	TRBJ2-5	NA	ASSQRKKETQY
TRBV7-9	TRBJ1-2	NA	ASSPRGPLGYT
TRBV7-9	TRBJ2-7	NA	ASSSYYSTLTRYEQY
TRBV11-3	TRBJ2-2	TRBD2	ASSLNSGGAAGELF
TRBV5-1	TRBJ1-2	TRBD1	ASSSDRTGTKGYT
TRBV7-2	TRBJ2-2	NA	ASSFGRATNTGELF
TRBV24-1	TRBJ2-1	NA	ATCDFLVSGMGNEQF
TRBV9	TRBJ2-1	TRBD2	ASSVGASGGGGYNEQF
TRBV20-1	TRBJ1-1	NA	SAINSVLAF
TRBV3-1	TRBJ2-5	NA	ASSPTHQETQY
TRBV14	TRBJ1-2	NA	ASSRETFGVYGYT
TRBV2	TRBJ2-1	TRBD2	ASSGPSGTTNEQF
TRBV6-2/TRBV6-3	TRBJ2-3	NA	ASSYSKIAESTDTQY
TRBV9	TRBJ2-3	TRBD2	ASSVAEGTSGLSTDTQY
TRBV20-1	TRBJ2-1	TRBD2	SASAMGEAGGNYNEQF
TRBV27	TRBJ1-6	NA	ASRGGRGNSPLH
TRBV12-3/TRBV12-4	TRBJ1-2	NA	ASSLGTISGYGYT
TRBV7-2	TRBJ2-3	TRBD2	ASSAGSGRDTQY
TRBV5-1	TRBJ2-2	NA	ATRVSGGELF
TRBV7-2	TRBJ2-5	NA	ASSLVRDLLGNEQY
TRBV10-3	TRBJ1-2	NA	AITGQNNYGYT
TRBV6-6	TRBJ2-7	NA	ASSYSIGIDSEQY
TRBV29-1	TRBJ1-1	NA	SVVGGVGNTEAF
TRBV7-2	TRBJ1-5	NA	ASSLESSDTHLQPQH
TRBV6-2/TRBV6-3	TRBJ2-1	TRBD2	AGSTGTSGGAEQF
TRBV12-3/TRBV12-4	TRBJ2-3	TRBD1	ASSQGTGRTDTQY
TRBV29-1	TRBJ1-4	TRBD1	SVRPGTGTGEKLF
TRBV28	TRBJ2-1	NA	ASRFGLNEQF
TRBV4-2	TRBJ1-5	NA	ASSQDLPQGYSNQPQH
TRBV20-1	TRBJ2-2	NA	SASSPLYTGELF
TRBV7-9	TRBJ2-7	NA	ASSLTREQY
TRBV7-2	TRBJ1-4	NA	ASSLGGWANEKLF
TRBV5-6	TRBJ2-5	NA	ASSLGLPGLGTKYNEQY
TRBV7-6	TRBJ2-3	TRBD2	ASSNSGGASDTQY
TRBV11-2	TRBJ2-3	TRBD2	ASSPNSGGAGTQY
TRBV7-9	TRBJ2-3	NA	ASSLGDPTTDTQY
TRBV27	TRBJ2-3	NA	ATGYRADGTDTQY
TRBV28	TRBJ2-5	NA	ASSLPLWGRETQY
TRBV6-1	TRBJ1-6	NA	ASSASGVEGSPLH
TRBV9	TRBJ1-5	TRBD1	ASSVGTGVQPQH
TRBV10-3	TRBJ2-3	TRBD2	AISSGASTDTQY
TRBV4-3	TRBJ1-2	NA	ASSQDPRGGGYT
TRBV6-5	TRBJ1-2	NA	ASSYDRVEVYGYT
TRBV10-3	TRBJ1-2	NA	AGGDSVDYGYT